This T cell receptor beta chain was observed in a study of blood T cell repertoires in COVID-19 (dated by TCRdb to about 2020). Regarding the study in general: The collaborator samples originated in the United States, Italy and Spain and spanned the acute and convalescent phases of COVID-19. The material from the prospective study consisted of cDNA or gDNA derived from T cells, B-cell-depleted T cells, or PBMCs. Deeply sampled blood TCRbeta repertoires from subjects exposed to, actively infected with, or recovered from COVID-19 were included in the dataset. A freely available public database, intended as a resource for researchers studying the immune response to SARS-CoV-2, is where the repertoires were released. The samples were drawn from the first 160 participants of the ongoing ImmuneRACE study and from 950 to 1,500 subjects provided by 6 global collaborators. A de-identified subject ID, COVID-19 status, age in years and sex were almost always included in the sample metadata. Where HLA class I and class II types were available, the types were taken from metadata supplied by the sample provider, not from assay-based typing. Study-wide conclusions, independent of this receptor: The amount of clinical and demographic metadata varied by source and participant and was provided uncurated.

To note about this clone: No cognate antigen has been identified for it. Base-call qualities are not available, and no considerably larger clone is one nucleotide away.

TCRbeta CDR3 regions were amplified from genomic DNA using the immunoSEQ Assay, a bias-controlled multiplex PCR. From the authors' description of their analysis: Nucleated cell counts per sample were estimated from amplification of reference gene primers within the assay. To quantify the absolute abundance of each unique TCRbeta CDR3 rearrangement, sequence reads were collapsed and filtered. For each sample, productive Simpson clonality was calculated by taking the square root of Simpson's diversity index across productive rearrangements. Sourced from immuneACCESS, this table was stored by TCRdb with only in-frame sequences that have V and J called. A share of the clones is absent; for the studies checked, an unresolved V gene accounts for under half, and the remainder has no known explanation. That table is the source of V, J and clone size, and D and trimming were worked out from the DNA. For this sample the table gives roughly 110,000 clones, of which approximately 90% were detected only once. The top ten constitute over 1% of the sample.

Each collaborating institution followed its own protocols to collect whole blood in K2EDTA tubes. For TCRbeta analysis, collaborator samples were shipped as frozen whole blood, as isolated PBMCs, or as DNA extracted from either sample type. V loses 2 bases, J loses 10 bases, and the germline ends lie 13 bases apart. The CDR3 covers 13 residues, taking in both the cysteine and the phenylalanine. Kept here is only the CDR3 DNA, which spans 39 bases and is read in frame from base 1. CDR1 and CDR2 are read off the germline V gene (reference sequence) as SGHNT and YYREEE. Sequenced material: peripheral blood. This TCR derives from a young woman with acute or convalescent COVID-19. This receptor chain uses TRBV5-4 and TRBJ2-1, and possibly TRBD1, on 6 matching bases. CDR3 region: CASSLQGVEEQFF. The nucleotide sequence is TGTGCCAGCAGCTTACAGGGAGTAGAAGAGCAGTTCTTC.